A single sample is the source of the 18 T cell receptor beta chains below, sequenced in a study of T cell clonality in common variable immunodeficiency. This table comes from immunoSEQ multiplex PCR, and its TCRdb copy is limited to in-frame clones, with some not included. The sample includes some 45,000 clones, none of them occurring once. The sequencing input was peripheral blood mononuclear cells. The receptor source for this set is a person between 18 and 75 years old in good health.

This clone was detected many times. The covered CDR3 bases are TGTGCCAGCAGCTTAGGTCCCGGGACAGGTTGGAACGAG. Its protein product is CASSLGPGTGWNE. The whole CDR3 protein is CASSLGPGTGWNEQYF. The chain has TRBV7-8 and TRBJ2-7; 8 nucleotides line up with TRBD1. The CDR3 end falls 3 residues outside the read, so it is completed with the germline J gene. Germline trimming cut 1 base from V and 5 bases from J; bases unmatched to any gene: 10. Germline V CDR1 and CDR2: SGHVS, FQNEAQ. The CDR3 has 16 residues.

Details on this clone: Since a much larger clone is just one base distant, this may be a read error. The CDR3 end falls 3 residues outside the read, so it is completed with the germline J gene. The chain carries TRBV7-9 and TRBJ2-3; 8 bases fit TRBD2. This CDR3 is 14 amino acids long. Germline assignment: CDR1 SEHNR and CDR2 FQNEAQ (reference sequence). The CDR3 here is CASSLAGGAETQYF. The covered CDR3 bases are TGTGCCAGCAGCTTAGCCGGGGGGGCGGAGACG.

This clone was seen at least ten times. Read sequence stops 3 residues before the CDR3 end, and the germline J gene provides the missing end. The chain links TRBV5-1 to TRBJ2-7; 7 positions match TRBD2. This CDR3 has 17 amino acids. Looked up from germline, CDR1 is SGHRS and CDR2 is YFSETQ. With 4 bases clipped from V and 0 bases from J, the junction kept 13 bases outside the gene matches. The CDR3 loop reads CASSTLGGGTNSYEQYF. CDR3 DNA (partial): TGCGCCAGCAGCACGCTGGGGGGAGGGACCAACTCCTACGAG. Based on the CDR3 plus reference TRBV5-1 and TRBJ2-7, the full variable domain is KAGVTQTPRYLIKTRGQQVTLSCSPISGHRSVSWYQQTPGQGLQFLFEYFSETQRNKGNFPGRFSGRQFSNSRSEMNVSTLELGDSALYLCASSTLGGGTNSYEQYFGPGTRLTVT.

This clone was observed many times. The read ends 3 residues before the CDR3 terminus; that terminus is restored from the germline J gene. The chain employs TRBV10-1 and TRBJ1-2; possibly TRBD1 for D (5 bases). Trimming shortened V by 5 bases and J by 1 base, and 8 bases separated the two germline ends. This CDR3 comprises 13 residues. CDR1 and CDR2 from the germline V gene are WNHNN and SYGVQD (reference sequence). The CDR3 loop is CASSYDSNYGYTF. CDR3 DNA, as far as it was read: TGCGCCAGCAGTTATGACAGTAACTATGGC.

This clone was picked up many times. The read falls 3 residues short of the CDR3 end, and the missing part is taken from the germline J gene. The rearrangement uses TRBV5-6 and TRBJ2-3, with D possibly being TRBD2 (6 bases). This CDR3 spans 14 amino acids. Trimming removed 0 bases from V and 2 bases from J, with 7 bases in between. The germline CDR1 and CDR2 sequences are SGHDT and YYEEEE. CDR3 sequence: CASSLGDFTDTQYF. The sequenced CDR3 bases are TGTGCCAGCAGCTTGGGGGACTTCACAGATACG.

This clone was recorded a few times. The observed sequence ends 3 residues before the CDR3 terminus, with the missing tail filled in from the germline J gene. The chain couples TRBV5-1 to TRBJ2-4, with D possibly being TRBD1 (5 bases). The V gene's germline CDR1 is SGHRS and CDR2 YFSETQ. The CDR3 length is 14 residues. CDR3 protein: CASSLGSGASGQYF. The CDR3 bases that were read are TGCGCCAGCAGCTTGGGATCTGGGGCTAGTGGT.

This clone showed up many times. The observed sequence ends 3 residues before the CDR3 terminus, with the missing tail filled in from the germline J gene. The chain has TRBV11-3 and TRBJ2-7; TRBD1 is a possible D gene (6 bases). Deletions cut 5 bases from V and 0 bases from J, with 8 bases between. This CDR3 comprises 13 residues. Per germline, CDR1 SGHNT and CDR2 YENEEA. The CDR3 bases that were read are TGTGCCAGCAGCGGGGGACACTCCTACGAG. It codes for CASSGGHSYE. The complete CDR3 sequence is CASSGGHSYEQYF.

This clone was counted ten times or more. The read finishes 3 residues shy of the CDR3 end, and the germline J gene is used to complete it. The rearrangement joins TRBV20-1 to TRBJ2-3; TRBD1 matches at 7 bases. Trimming cost V 5 bases and J 3 bases; bases outside gene matches: 5. Germline CDR1 DFQATT, CDR2 SNEGSKA (reference sequence). The length of the CDR3 is 13 residues. CDR3 protein: CSAYRGLTDTQYF. CDR3 DNA (partial): TGCAGTGCTTACAGGGGCCTGACAGATACG.

This clone was observed at least ten times. The sequence runs out 3 residues before the end of the CDR3; the remainder is reconstructed from the germline J gene. The chain has TRBV10-1 and TRBJ1-1, with no clear D. The CDR3 totals 14 residues. Germline assignment: CDR1 WNHNN and CDR2 SYGVQD (reference sequence). Trimming took off 3 bases at V and 1 base at J, with 9 bases between the two ends. This chain's CDR3 is CASSDRPGNTEAFF. The CDR3 bases that were read are TGCGCCAGCAGTGACCGGCCGGGGAACACTGAA.

This clone was detected many times. The read is 3 residues too short to cover the CDR3 end, so that end is filled in from the germline J gene. This rearrangement joins TRBV29-1 to TRBJ2-2, with D possibly TRBD2 on 6 matching bases. Trimming removed 2 bases from V and 6 bases from J, with 7 bases in between. This CDR3 spans 12 amino acids. Germline-derived CDR1 and CDR2 are SQVTM and ANQGSEA. The CDR3: CSVEPGAGELFF. CDR3 bases read: TGCAGCGTTGAACCGGGGGCCGGGGAG.

This clone was seen a few times. The read terminates 3 residues before the CDR3 end, so the remaining end is supplied by the germline J gene. The V call is TRBV7-8, the J call TRBJ1-2, with D hard to call. This CDR3 is built from 16 residues. Germline lookup yields CDR1 SGHVS and CDR2 FQNEAQ. The CDR3 sequence is CASSLGSGSITYDYTF. The CDR3 bases that were read are TGTGCCAGCAGCTTAGGATCGGGTTCTATTACCTACGAC. Drawing the rest from reference TRBV7-8 and TRBJ1-2, the complete variable domain is GAGVSQSPRYKVAKRGQDVALRCDPISGHVSLFWYQQALGQGPEFLTYFQNEAQLDKSGLPSDRFFAERPEGSVSTLKIQRTQQEDSAVYLCASSLGSGSITYDYTFGSGTRLTVV.

This clone was observed at least ten times. The CDR3 extends 3 residues past the end of the read, so its final part is completed from the germline J gene. The V and J genes are TRBV19 and TRBJ2-1; TRBD2 agrees at 9 bases. J lost 7 bases, V lost 6 bases, and 7 bases had no gene match. The germline CDR1 and CDR2 sequences are LNHDA and SQIVND (reference sequence). The CDR3 consists of 14 residues. The CDR3 DNA, read in part, is TGTGCCAGTAGCTCCAGCGGGGGGCGAAATGAG. Its translation is CASSSSGGRNE. The full CDR3 is CASSSSGGRNEQFF.

This clone has a count of ten or more. The CDR3 end falls 3 residues outside the read, so it is completed with the germline J gene. The chain is built from TRBV20-1 and TRBJ1-5; no clear D gene. There are 16 residues in the CDR3. Germline CDR1 is DFQATT and CDR2 is SNEGSKA (reference sequence). V dropped 0 bases and J dropped 3 bases, with 15 bases sitting between them. The CDR3 reads CSARDRKGGNNQPQHF. CDR3 DNA (partial): TGCAGTGCTAGAGATCGAAAGGGTGGCAACAATCAGCCC.

This clone came up many times. The read ends 3 residues before the CDR3 terminus; that terminus is restored from the germline J gene. This chain uses TRBV30 with TRBJ1-2, with D tentatively TRBD1 (6 bases). CDR1 and CDR2 (germline): GTSNPN, SVGIG (reference sequence). V was trimmed by 2 bases and J by 4 bases, leaving 14 bases between them. This CDR3 has 14 residues. The CDR3 here is CAWSTTGRGYGYTF. The CDR3 bases that were read are TGTGCCTGGAGTACCACAGGGAGGGGCTATGGC.

There are many counts of this clone. The read is 3 residues too short to cover the CDR3 end, so that end is filled in from the germline J gene. The chain carries TRBV20-1 and TRBJ2-7; TRBD2 might be the D (5 bases). Germline assignment: CDR1 DFQATT and CDR2 SNEGSKA (reference sequence). The CDR3 extends over 12 amino acids. The germline V and J ends were trimmed by 6 bases and 5 bases, with 14 bases remaining between them. The sequenced part of the CDR3 DNA is TGCAGTGCCTCGGTGGCGGGCCACGAG. Translating it yields CSASVAGHE. The entire CDR3 reads CSASVAGHEQYF.

This clone was seen repeatedly, ten times or more. The CDR3 extends 3 residues past the end of the read, so its final part is completed from the germline J gene. The sample carries other DNA sequences with the same CDR3. This chain uses TRBV30 with TRBJ1-6, with D maybe TRBD1 (5 bases). This CDR3 comprises 14 residues. Germline V gene sequence: CDR1 GTSNPN, CDR2 SVGIG (reference sequence). Deletions cut 1 base from V and 7 bases from J, with 11 bases between. The DNA read from the CDR3 is TGTGCCTGGAGTGCCCTTCCAGGGAATTCACCC. It is translated as CAWSALPGNSP. The whole CDR3 region reads CAWSALPGNSPLHF.

The sample holds many counts of this clone. The CDR3 DNA, read in part, is TGCAGTGCTAGGTTTGGCAGCAATCAGCCC. Translated, it gives CSARFGSNQP. The entire CDR3 sequence reads CSARFGSNQPQHF. The V and J genes are TRBV20-1 and TRBJ1-5; D gene ambiguous. The read ends 3 residues shy of where the CDR3 ends; the end is completed using the germline J gene. Germline V gives CDR1 DFQATT, CDR2 SNEGSKA (reference sequence). The V end was cut by 3 bases, the J end by 1 base, with 7 bases between. The CDR3 contains 13 residues.

This clone was observed many times. The read ends 3 residues before the CDR3 terminus; that terminus is restored from the germline J gene. The chain recombines TRBV5-5 with TRBJ2-3; 7 positions agree with TRBD2. The CDR3 extends over 14 amino acids. CDR1 and CDR2 (germline): SGHKS, YYEKEE (reference sequence). The CDR3 bases that were read are TGTGCCAGCGGGTCTAGCGGAGTACAAGAGACG. Its translation is CASGSSGVQET. The entire CDR3 sequence reads CASGSSGVQETQYF.